This T cell receptor beta chain was sequenced during a study of CD8 T cells in ankylosing spondylitis. The sample holds many counts of this clonotype. Its antigen is not identified. General study findings and limits: Some motif variants were previously reported in reactive arthritis synovial fluid and blood. Matched ankylosing spondylitis synovial fluid reportedly contained a significantly enriched population of disease-linked clones.

TCR beta libraries were made by quantitative 5'-RACE with molecular barcodes. Via MiXCR, TCRdb re-called the 5' RACE reads, giving one row per CDR3 protein. The top ten clones hold over 10% of a sample with some 140,000 distinct CDR3 sequences, around 7.9% of them seen once. The germline CDR1 and CDR2 sequences are DFQATT and SNEGSKA (reference sequence). V shed 6 bases and J shed 4 bases, with 19 bases lying between them. This CDR3 region has 15 residues. This TCR was sampled from a female donor with ankylosing spondylitis or in good health (not recorded which). The V call is TRBV20-1, the J call TRBJ2-1; the D gene is possibly TRBD1 (6 bases). Source material: blood, either unsorted or a sorted T cell fraction (not recorded which). CDR3 sequence reads: CSAGSTGIGYNEQFF. The CDR3, as DNA: TGCAGTGCCGGCTCAACAGGGATTGGTTACAATGAGCAGTTCTTC.